The source of this T cell receptor beta chain is a study of identical twins. Using its own MiXCR run on the 5' RACE reads, TCRdb lists one record per CDR3 protein. Among 500,000 to 600,000 distinct CDR3 sequences, roughly 21% were seen once, and the ten largest hold around 0.9%. The sample also formed part of further work on T cells expressing NK-cell markers.

The sequence was collected from a woman aged 18-30 years in good health. Sequencing was performed on CD4+ T cells sorted from blood.

The CDR3 loop is CASSLASAAEQYF. CDR3 nucleotides: TGTGCCAGCAGCTTAGCGAGCGCAGCCGAGCAGTACTTC. V and J are TRBV7-2 and TRBJ2-7; D is undetermined. Germline loops: CDR1 SGHTA, CDR2 FQGNSA. The CDR3 is 13 amino acids. V gave up 0 bases and J gave up 6 bases, with 9 bases separating them.